The 27 T cell receptor beta chains below all came from one sample that was sequenced in a study of T-cell memory formation after mild COVID-19. TCRdb independently ran MiXCR on the 5' RACE reads; one entry per CDR3 protein. This sample yields 550,000 to 700,000 distinct CDR3 sequences, of which roughly 17% are seen a single time; about 7.5% belongs to the top ten. Sequencing used PBMCs or a T cell subset sorted from them (not recorded which). Receptors were obtained from an adult woman who had mild COVID-19 (a few samples of this study predate the infection). Cell type and time point are not known.

The CDR3 reads CASSLRQVNTEAFF. The CDR3 DNA follows: TGCGCCAGCAGCTTACGGCAGGTGAACACTGAAGCTTTCTTT. The rearrangement joins TRBV5-1 to TRBJ1-1; no clear D. Trimming took off 2 bases at V and 0 bases at J, with 8 bases between the two ends. Per germline, CDR1 SGHRS and CDR2 YFSETQ. The CDR3 totals 14 residues.

The chain joins TRBV7-8 to TRBJ1-1, with D possibly matching TRBD1 (6 bases). The CDR3 runs to 13 residues. V gave up 8 bases and J gave up 4 bases, with 14 bases separating them. The germline CDR1 and CDR2 sequences are SGHVS and FQNEAQ. The DNA for the CDR3 is TGTGCCAGCCTACCGGGGGGCCGCACTGAAGCTTTCTTT. Amino acid sequence: CASLPGGRTEAFF.

There are many counts of this clonotype. J is TRBJ2-1 and V is TRBV7-2, with 9 nucleotides matching TRBD1. V lost 1 base, J lost 7 bases, and 5 bases stayed unmatched. The CDR3 is 15 amino acids. The germline V gene has CDR1 SGHTA and CDR2 FQGNSA. CDR3 in amino acids: CASSLGGTGRNEQFF. CDR3 sequence (DNA): TGTGCCAGCAGCTTAGGAGGGACAGGGAGGAATGAGCAGTTCTTC. The whole variable domain, filled in from reference TRBV7-2 and TRBJ2-1, reads GAGVSQSPSNKVTEKGKDVELRCDPISGHTALYWYRQSLGQGLEFLIYFQGNSAPDKSGLPSDRFSAERTGGSVSTLTIQRTQQEDSAVYLCASSLGGTGRNEQFFGPGTRLTVL.

This rearrangement joins TRBV27 to TRBJ2-1, with 9 bases lining up with TRBD2. Trimming at V came to 5 bases and at J to 6 bases, leaving 5 bases not matched to a gene. CDR1 and CDR2 from the germline V gene are MNHEY and SMNVEV (reference sequence). The CDR3 runs 14 residues. The CDR3, as DNA: TGTGCCAGCAGTCTTAGCGGGAGTCTCAATGAGCAGTTCTTC. Its protein is CASSLSGSLNEQFF.

The table lists this clonotype with a few counts. Germline is not matched at one junction end, which may reflect a read error. V gene TRBV3-1 combines with J gene TRBJ2-7; D is perhaps TRBD1 or TRBD2 (5 bases each). Germline CDR1 is LGHDT and CDR2 is YNNKEL (reference sequence). The CDR3 contains 13 residues. CDR3: CASSQGRVGEQNF. The CDR3 coding sequence is TGTGCCAGCAGCCAAGGCCGGGTGGGGGAGCAGAACTTC.

This chain's CDR3 is CSAPNLNNSPLHF. Here the CDR3 DNA reads TGCAGTGCTCCGAACCTTAATAATTCACCCCTCCACTTT. The genes are TRBV20-1 and TRBJ1-6; D unclear. V was cut by 5 bases and J by 5 bases, with 10 bases left in between. Germline-derived CDR1 and CDR2 are DFQATT and SNEGSKA (reference sequence). This CDR3 spans 13 amino acids.

CDR3 region: CASSLREPGDSGANVLTF. CDR3 coding DNA: TGTGCCAGCAGCTTAAGGGAACCAGGGGACTCTGGGGCCAACGTCCTGACTTTC. This sequence joins TRBV7-3 and TRBJ2-6; D may be TRBD1 (6 bases). V was clipped by 1 base and J by 0 bases, with 13 bases between them. Per germline, CDR1 SGHTA and CDR2 FQGTGA. CDR3 length: 18 residues.

At least ten counts were recorded for this clonotype. The genes are TRBV6-5 and TRBJ2-2, with 10 bases matching TRBD2. Unmatched junction bases numbered 7, after V lost 7 bases and J lost 5 bases. CDR1 is MNHEY, CDR2 SVGAGI, per germline. This CDR3 contains 15 residues. The CDR3 coding sequence is TGTGCCAGCACCCTAGCGGGGGCGGCTACCGGGGAGCTGTTTTTT. It yields the protein CASTLAGAATGELFF.

J is TRBJ2-1 and V is TRBV4-3; D gene uncertain. The germline CDR1 and CDR2 sequences are LGHNA and YSLEER. V was trimmed by 2 bases and J by 4 bases, leaving 6 bases between them. The CDR3 sequence is 13 residues long. The CDR3 region has the DNA TGCGCCAGCAGCCAACGCCCATACAATGAGCAGTTCTTC. Its protein is CASSQRPYNEQFF.

This clonotype was detected only a few times. J is TRBJ2-6 and V is TRBV7-9; D is possibly TRBD1 (7 bases). CDR1 SEHNR and CDR2 FQNEAQ come from the germline V gene (reference sequence). This CDR3 region has 18 residues. Trimming took 3 bases from V and 4 from J, leaving 19 bases between them. The chain's CDR3 is CASSFGGGANAGANVLTF. CDR3 DNA: TGTGCCAGCAGCTTTGGAGGGGGCGCAAACGCCGGGGCCAACGTCCTGACTTTC.

This clonotype appeared a few times. The CDR3 is CASSLDGRAQETQYF. The CDR3, as DNA: TGCGCCAGCAGCTTGGACGGGAGGGCCCAAGAGACCCAGTACTTC. This chain uses TRBV5-1 with TRBJ2-5, with 8 bases identical to TRBD2. Germline CDR1 reads SGHRS; CDR2 reads YFSETQ. Trimming cost V 0 bases and J 1 base; bases outside gene matches: 2. The CDR3 spans 15 residues.

The chain carries TRBV24-1 and TRBJ2-1; 8 bases are shared with TRBD2. This CDR3 is built from 15 residues. The trim removed 7 bases at V and 7 bases at J, leaving 11 bases unmatched. The germline V gene has CDR1 KGHDR and CDR2 SFDVKD. CDR3 amino acids: CATSLSIGGVNEQFF. Here the CDR3 DNA reads TGTGCCACCAGCCTCTCTATCGGGGGGGTGAATGAGCAGTTCTTC.

The V gene is TRBV19, the J gene TRBJ1-4; 8 bases are a match to TRBD1. V lost 2 bases to trimming and J lost 0 bases; unmatched junction nucleotides: 2. This CDR3 spans 16 amino acids. Per the germline V gene, CDR1 is LNHDA and CDR2 is SQIVND (reference sequence). The CDR3 region is CASSIRTGTTNEKLFF. Written as DNA, the CDR3 is TGTGCCAGTAGTATAAGGACAGGGACAACTAATGAAAAACTGTTTTTT.

This clonotype was counted ten times or more. The V gene is TRBV12-3 or TRBV12-4, the J gene TRBJ2-7; tentatively, D is TRBD2 (5 bases). CDR3 length: 12 residues. The V end was cut by 0 bases, the J end by 5 bases, with 5 bases between. The CDR3 coding sequence is TGTGCCAGCAGTTTAGCTAGCGACGAGCAGTACTTC. Protein product: CASSLASDEQYF.

This clonotype was detected only a few times. The chain links TRBV4-1 to TRBJ2-2; the match to TRBD2 covers 14 bases. CDR1 is MGHRA and CDR2 is YSYEKL in the germline V gene. CDR3 size: 19 residues. Trimming took 4 bases from V and 1 from J; bases not matched to a gene: 8. Written as DNA, the CDR3 is TGCGCCAGCAGCCGCACGGGACTAGCGGGGGAGCTGAACACCGGGGAGCTGTTTTTT. Its translation is CASSRTGLAGELNTGELFF.

This clonotype has just a few counts. This chain connects TRBV6-2 or TRBV6-3 to TRBJ2-2, with 8 bases aligning to TRBD1. This CDR3 is 15 amino acids long. CDR1 is MNHEY, CDR2 SVGEGT, per germline. J was trimmed by 4 bases and V by 6 bases; bases with no gene match: 7. CDR3 protein: CASSLQGALTGELFF. The DNA for the CDR3 is TGTGCCAGCAGCCTCCAGGGGGCGCTCACCGGGGAGCTGTTTTTT.

In its sample, this clonotype was seen a few times. V is TRBV9 and J is TRBJ2-1; TRBD1 aligns across 7 bases. Germline CDR1 SGDLS, CDR2 YYNGEE. J was trimmed by 10 bases and V by 4 bases; bases with no gene match: 14. The CDR3 has 15 residues. CDR3 protein: CASSFDRALSGEQFF. For the CDR3, the DNA is TGTGCCAGCAGCTTCGACAGGGCGCTGAGTGGGGAGCAGTTCTTC.

This clonotype was detected only a few times. The rearrangement joins TRBV3-1 to TRBJ1-1; 7 bases are a match to TRBD1. CDR1 is LGHDT and CDR2 is YNNKEL in the germline V gene (reference sequence). Trimming cost V 5 bases and J 5 bases; bases outside gene matches: 11. This CDR3 is built from 15 residues. The CDR3 bases are TGTGCCAGCAGCACCGACAGGGTAATTGGGACTGAAGCTTTCTTT. It translates to CASSTDRVIGTEAFF.

The chain recombines TRBV6-2 or TRBV6-3 with TRBJ2-2; D is perhaps TRBD1 (6 bases). CDR1 and CDR2 from the germline V gene are MNHEY and SVGEGT. CDR3 size: 15 residues. V was clipped by 3 bases and J by 4 bases, with 12 bases between them. In nucleotides, the CDR3 is TGTGCCAGCAGTTATACACGAGGGGGCACCGGGGAGCTGTTTTTT. This translates into CASSYTRGGTGELFF.

V is TRBV9 and J is TRBJ2-1; D ambiguous. Deletions cut 0 bases from V and 1 base from J, with 5 bases between. CDR1 is SGDLS, CDR2 YYNGEE, per germline. The CDR3 consists of 14 residues. CDR3 nucleotide sequence: TGTGCCAGCAGCGTAGACCAATCCTACAATGAGCAGTTCTTC. It encodes CASSVDQSYNEQFF.

As regards this clonotype: A read error may produce the germline difference seen at one junction end. The chain combines TRBV7-9 with TRBJ1-2, with 11 bases aligning to TRBD1. Looked up from germline, CDR1 is SEHNR and CDR2 is FQNEAQ (reference sequence). The CDR3 spans 14 residues. Here the CDR3 DNA reads TGTGCCAGCAGTCAAGGACAGGGGGCTAATGGATACACCTTC. This sequence encodes CASSQGQGANGYTF. Full variable domain (missing parts from reference TRBV7-9 and TRBJ1-2): DTGVSQNPRHKITKRGQNVTFRCDPISEHNRLYWYRQTLGQGPEFLTYFQNEAQLEKSRLLSDRFSAERPKGSFSTLEIQRTEQGDSAMYLCASSQGQGANGYTFGSGTRLTVV.

The chain combines TRBV5-4 with TRBJ1-1; possibly TRBD1 for D (6 bases). CDR1 and CDR2 from the germline V gene are SGHNT and YYREEE (reference sequence). V was cut by 2 bases and J by 3 bases, with 17 bases left in between. The CDR3 is 16 amino acids. CDR3 in DNA: TGTGCCAGCAGCTTAAAAACAGGGAAGGGGGACACTGAAGCTTTCTTT. This codes for CASSLKTGKGDTEAFF.

This clonotype appeared a few times. V usage is TRBV27 and J usage is TRBJ2-7; 8 bases are shared with TRBD2. This CDR3 is built from 15 residues. Losses at the gene ends were 6 bases for V and 3 bases for J; bases not matched to a gene: 10. The germline V gene has CDR1 MNHEY and CDR2 SMNVEV (reference sequence). In DNA form, the CDR3 reads TGTGCCAGCAGCTATAGCGGGAACGGCGGCTACGAGCAGTACTTC. Amino acid sequence: CASSYSGNGGYEQYF.

The chain employs TRBV4-2 and TRBJ2-7, with TRBD2 as a possible D gene (5 bases). The CDR3 covers 16 residues. Trimming took off 1 base at V and 0 bases at J, with 13 bases between the two ends. Germline values: CDR1 LGHNA, CDR2 YNFKEQ. As DNA, the CDR3 is TGTGCCAGCAGCCAAGCGGCCGGGATAAGCTCCTACGAGCAGTACTTC. Translating gives CASSQAAGISSYEQYF.

V usage is TRBV23-1 and J usage is TRBJ2-5, with TRBD1 identical over 8 bases. TRBV23-1 is filed as an ORF, its function uncertain. The trim removed 0 bases at V and 2 bases at J, leaving 8 bases unmatched. The CDR3 is 17 residues long. Here the CDR3 DNA reads TGCGCCAGCAGTCAATCGGGCAGGGGGCATCCACAAGAGACCCAGTACTTC. Translating gives CASSQSGRGHPQETQYF.

This clonotype appeared a few times. The V gene is TRBV20-1, the J gene TRBJ2-3; TRBD2 agrees at 10 bases. Germline V CDR1 and CDR2: DFQATT, SNEGSKA (reference sequence). This CDR3 comprises 19 residues. J gave up 2 bases and V 4 bases, and 18 bases lay outside the gene matches. In nucleotides, the CDR3 is TGCAGTGCTACCCGCCGACTAAGCGGGGGGGCCCTAATCACAGATACGCAGTATTTT. This sequence encodes CSATRRLSGGALITDTQYF.

This chain connects TRBV3-1 to TRBJ2-7; 8 bases are a match to TRBD2. This CDR3 has 15 amino acids. Germline assignment: CDR1 LGHDT and CDR2 YNNKEL (reference sequence). Germline trimming cut 1 base from V and 2 bases from J; bases unmatched to any gene: 4. CDR3 bases: TGTGCCAGCAGCCAAGTGGCGGGGGGTACCTACGAGCAGTACTTC. It yields the protein CASSQVAGGTYEQYF.